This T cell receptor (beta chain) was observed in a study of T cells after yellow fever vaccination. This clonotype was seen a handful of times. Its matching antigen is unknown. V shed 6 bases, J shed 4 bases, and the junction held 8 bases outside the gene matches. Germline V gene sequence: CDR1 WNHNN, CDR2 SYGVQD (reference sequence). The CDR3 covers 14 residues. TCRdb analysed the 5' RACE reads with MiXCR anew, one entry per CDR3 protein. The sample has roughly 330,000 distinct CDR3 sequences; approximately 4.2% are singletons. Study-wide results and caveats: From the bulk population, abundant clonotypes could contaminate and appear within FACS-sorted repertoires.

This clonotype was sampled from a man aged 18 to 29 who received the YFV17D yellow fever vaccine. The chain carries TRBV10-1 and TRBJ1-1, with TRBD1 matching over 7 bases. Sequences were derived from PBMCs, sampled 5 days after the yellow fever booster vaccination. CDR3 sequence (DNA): TGCGCCAGCAGCTCGGACAGGAGGTTCACTGAAGCTTTCTTT. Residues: CASSSDRRFTEAFF.